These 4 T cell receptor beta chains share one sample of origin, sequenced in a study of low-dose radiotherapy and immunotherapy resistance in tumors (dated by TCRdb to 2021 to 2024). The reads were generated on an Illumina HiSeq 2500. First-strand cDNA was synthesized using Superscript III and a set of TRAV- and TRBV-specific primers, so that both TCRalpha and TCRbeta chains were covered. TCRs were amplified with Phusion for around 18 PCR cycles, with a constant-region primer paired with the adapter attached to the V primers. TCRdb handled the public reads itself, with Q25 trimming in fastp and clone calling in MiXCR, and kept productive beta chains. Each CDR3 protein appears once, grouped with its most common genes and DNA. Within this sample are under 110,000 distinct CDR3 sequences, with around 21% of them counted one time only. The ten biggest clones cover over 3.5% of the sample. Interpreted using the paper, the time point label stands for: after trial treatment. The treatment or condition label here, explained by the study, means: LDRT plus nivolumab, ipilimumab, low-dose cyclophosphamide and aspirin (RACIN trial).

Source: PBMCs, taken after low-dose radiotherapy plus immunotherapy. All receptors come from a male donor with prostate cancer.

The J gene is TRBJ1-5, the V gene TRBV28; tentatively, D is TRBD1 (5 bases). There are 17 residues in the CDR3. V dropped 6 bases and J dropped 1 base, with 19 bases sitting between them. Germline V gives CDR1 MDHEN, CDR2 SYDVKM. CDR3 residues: CASSPFGTGGSNQPQHF. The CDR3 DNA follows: TGTGCCAGCAGCCCTTTCGGAACAGGCGGAAGCAATCAGCCCCAGCATTTT.

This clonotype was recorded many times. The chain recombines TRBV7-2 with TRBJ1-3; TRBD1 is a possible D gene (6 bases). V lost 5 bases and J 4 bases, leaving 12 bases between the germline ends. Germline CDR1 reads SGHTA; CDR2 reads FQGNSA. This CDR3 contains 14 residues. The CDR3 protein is CASSARTDGNTIYF. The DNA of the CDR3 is TGTGCCAGCAGCGCACGGACAGACGGAAACACCATATATTTT.

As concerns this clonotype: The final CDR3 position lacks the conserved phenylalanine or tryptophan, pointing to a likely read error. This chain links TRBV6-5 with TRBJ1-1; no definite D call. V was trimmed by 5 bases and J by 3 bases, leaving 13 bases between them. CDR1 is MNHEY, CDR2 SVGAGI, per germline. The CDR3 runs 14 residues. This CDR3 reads CASSALDTYTEAFV. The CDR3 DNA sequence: TGTGCCAGCAGTGCCCTCGACACTTACACTGAAGCTTTCGTT.

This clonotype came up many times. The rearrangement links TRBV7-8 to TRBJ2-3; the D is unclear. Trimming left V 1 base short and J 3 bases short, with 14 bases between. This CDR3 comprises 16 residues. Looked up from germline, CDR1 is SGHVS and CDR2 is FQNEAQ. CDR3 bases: TGTGCCAGCAGCTTAGGACCATCATTGCGTACAGATACGCAGTATTTT. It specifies CASSLGPSLRTDTQYF. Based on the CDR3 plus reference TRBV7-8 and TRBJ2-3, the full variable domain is GAGVSQSPRYKVAKRGQDVALRCDPISGHVSLFWYQQALGQGPEFLTYFQNEAQLDKSGLPSDRFFAERPEGSVSTLKIQRTQQEDSAVYLCASSLGPSLRTDTQYFGPGTRLTVL.